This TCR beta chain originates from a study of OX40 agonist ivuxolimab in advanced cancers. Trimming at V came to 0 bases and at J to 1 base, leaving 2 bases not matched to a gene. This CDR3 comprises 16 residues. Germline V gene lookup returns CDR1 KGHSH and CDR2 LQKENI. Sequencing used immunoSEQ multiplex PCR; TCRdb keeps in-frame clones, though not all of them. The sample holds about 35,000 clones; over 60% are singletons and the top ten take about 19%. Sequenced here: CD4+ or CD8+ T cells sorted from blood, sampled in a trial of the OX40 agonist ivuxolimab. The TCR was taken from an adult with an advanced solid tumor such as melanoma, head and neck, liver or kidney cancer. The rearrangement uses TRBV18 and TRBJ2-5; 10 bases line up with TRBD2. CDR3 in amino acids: CASSPPSGGPQETQYF. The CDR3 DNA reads TGTGCCAGCTCACCACCTAGCGGGGGGCCCCAAGAGACCCAGTACTTC.